These T cell receptor beta chains were read from a single sample in a study of cytomegalovirus exposure and HLA in healthy donors. Sequenced by immunoSEQ multiplex PCR; TCRdb stores in-frame clones only, minus some. Found here are approximately 140,000 clones, 60% to 85% of them singletons; the top ten hold nearly 7%. The sample was PBMCs. The origin of the receptors is a man aged 35-49 years in good health and CMV-seropositive. Both conserved end residues are part of each CDR3. A D gene is named only where the DNA matches it firmly. The size entry is marked missing in some rows and otherwise reads once, few, many or a size class.

j_gene | abundance | d_gene | v_gene | CDR3nt | CDR3aa
TRBJ2-6 | - | - | TRBV29-1 | TGCAGCGTTGTTAGACGGGATGAGCTCTCTGGGGCCAACGTCCTGACTTTC | CSVVRRDELSGANVLTF
TRBJ2-5 | - | - | TRBV5-3 | TGTGCCAGAAGCTTGAGACAATTACAAGAGACCCAGTACTTC | CARSLRQLQETQYF
TRBJ2-7 | - | - | TRBV30 | TGTGCCTGGAGTCCAGGGGTCGAGCAGTACTTC | CAWSPGVEQYF
TRBJ1-6 | - | - | TRBV28 | TGTGCCAGCAGTGGGGGACTGGGGATTTCACCCCTCCACTTT | CASSGGLGISPLHF
TRBJ2-5 | once | TRBD1 | TRBV5-1 | TGCGCCAGCAGCCTGACAGGGGGCTGGGAGACCCAGTACTTC | CASSLTGGWETQYF
TRBJ1-1 | few | - | TRBV7-9 | TGTGCCAGCAGCCTCCCCACCAAGGGGGAAGCTTTCTTT | CASSLPTKGEAFF
TRBJ1-5 | - | TRBD1 | TRBV28 | TGTGCCAGCAGAGTTGGGACAGGGCGGTCTAATCAGCCCCAGCATTTT | CASRVGTGRSNQPQHF
TRBJ1-2 | - | TRBD1 | TRBV4-1 | TGCGCCAGCAGCCTGGTTGGGACAGGGGGCGTGGGAAACTATGGCTACAACTTC | CASSLVGTGGVGNYGYNF
TRBJ2-7 | - | TRBD1 | TRBV10-2 | TGCGCCAGCAGTCCATCGGGACAGGGGACCTACGAGCAGTACTTC | CASSPSGQGTYEQYF
TRBJ1-2 | - | TRBD1 | TRBV6-5 | TGTGCCAGCAGTTCCCCGGGACAGGGTAACTATGGCTACACCTTC | CASSSPGQGNYGYTF
TRBJ2-3 | - | - | TRBV29-1 | TGCAGCGTTGAGAGGGGGGGCTCACCTTCGCAGTATTTT | CSVERGGSPSQYF
TRBJ1-6 | - | - | TRBV28 | TGTGCCAGCAATCCCCCGGGGGGCGGGAATTCACCCCTCCACTTT | CASNPPGGGNSPLHF
TRBJ1-1 | - | TRBD1 | TRBV7-6 | TGTGCCAGCAGCTTGTTCGCTCCGGGACAGGATAACACTGAAGCTTTCTTT | CASSLFAPGQDNTEAFF
TRBJ1-1 | once | TRBD1 | TRBV6-1 | TGTGCCAGCAGTGTTCAGGGGGTTGGAACTGAAGCTTTCTTT | CASSVQGVGTEAFF
TRBJ2-7 | - | TRBD1 | TRBV5-6 | TGTGCCAGCAGCTATGACAGGGTCGAGCAGTACTTC | CASSYDRVEQYF
TRBJ1-6 | - | - | TRBV28 | TGTGCCAGCAGTTCTTCTTACAGGGCGTATAATTCACCCCTCCACTTT | CASSSSYRAYNSPLHF
TRBJ2-3 | - | - | TRBV18 | TGTGCCAGCTCACCCAGGGGAACAGATACGCAGTATTTT | CASSPRGTDTQYF
TRBJ1-1 | - | - | TRBV6-5 | TGTGCCAGCAGTCAGAATCGGGACACTGAAGCTTTCTTT | CASSQNRDTEAFF
TRBJ2-3 | few | TRBD2 | TRBV7-2 | TGTGCCAGCAGCTTATCCCGTGGGGGGGGAAACACAGATACGCAGTATTTT | CASSLSRGGGNTDTQYF
TRBJ1-2 | - | TRBD1 | TRBV5-8 | TGTGCCAGCAGCTCCACAGGGGGTAGTGTCTATGGCTACACCTTC | CASSSTGGSVYGYTF
TRBJ2-1 | - | TRBD1 | TRBV27 | TGTGCCAGCAGCCGGGACAGCCTTTACAATGAGCAGTTCTTC | CASSRDSLYNEQFF
TRBJ1-4 | - | - | TRBV5-6 | TGTGCCAGCAGCTTGGCCGGGGGGGCGGCCGAAAAACTGTTTTTT | CASSLAGGAAEKLFF
TRBJ2-1 | once | - | TRBV29-1 | TGCAGCGTCCTTACGGGACACCCTGGGGAGTTCTTC | CSVLTGHPGEFF
TRBJ2-1 | few | - | TRBV5-1 | TGCGCCAGCAGCTTGGATGGAGGGTACAATGAGCAGTTCTTC | CASSLDGGYNEQFF
TRBJ1-4 | once | TRBD1 | TRBV7-2 | TGTGCCAGCAGCGACCGAGGACAGGCATATAGCGAAAAACTGTTTTTT | CASSDRGQAYSEKLFF
TRBJ2-2 | - | - | TRBV19 | TGTGCCAGTAGTATATCCGGGGGGCCGAACACCGGGGAGCTGTTTTTT | CASSISGGPNTGELFF
TRBJ1-4 | once | - | TRBV5-5 | TGTGCCAGCAGCGGACTTTTCCCCAATGAAAAACTGTTTTTT | CASSGLFPNEKLFF
TRBJ1-2 | - | - | TRBV7-9 | TGTGCCAGCAGCTTTGGAGAGACCTTCAACTATGGCTACACCTTC | CASSFGETFNYGYTF
TRBJ1-2 | - | TRBD1 | TRBV2 | TGTGCCAGCAGCGAGGACAGGGGGAAATTTTACGGCTACACCTTC | CASSEDRGKFYGYTF
TRBJ2-5 | - | TRBD2 | TRBV5-4 | TGTGCCAGCAGCTTTGGGACTAGCGCCTCTCAAGAGACCCAGTACTTC | CASSFGTSASQETQYF
TRBJ1-6 | - | - | TRBV2 | TGTGCCAGCACGCCTGCCGGGAGGGGGTCACCCCTCCACTTT | CASTPAGRGSPLHF
TRBJ2-2 | - | TRBD1 | TRBV18 | TGTGCCAGCTCACTAGCGACAGGGGCGAACACCGGGGAGCTGTTTTTT | CASSLATGANTGELFF
TRBJ2-7 | - | - | TRBV7-2 | TGTGCCAGCAGCTTAGCGCGGGCGTACGAGCAGTACTTC | CASSLARAYEQYF
TRBJ1-1 | few | TRBD1 | TRBV5-1 | TGCGCCAGTGGGACAGGGGTCGGGAACACTGAAGCTTTCTTT | CASGTGVGNTEAFF
TRBJ2-1 | - | TRBD1 | TRBV9 | TGTGCCAGCAGCGCCGACAGGGCCACCTACAATGAGCAGTTCTTC | CASSADRATYNEQFF
TRBJ1-6 | - | - | TRBV5-6 | TGTGCCAGCAGCTTGCGGGGGGGCTCGGGTTCACCCCTCCACTTT | CASSLRGGSGSPLHF
TRBJ2-1 | - | TRBD2 | TRBV9 | TGTGCCAGCAGCGTAGACGGGAGGGCTGTCTACAATGAGCAGTTCTTC | CASSVDGRAVYNEQFF
TRBJ1-2 | - | - | TRBV5-1 | TGCGCCAGCAGCTTGGGGGATGGGGGTGGACAGAGTCTCAACTATGGCTACACCTTC | CASSLGDGGGQSLNYGYTF
TRBJ2-7 | - | - | TRBV7-9 | TGTGCCAGCAGCTTAGCGCCTGGCAGGGGAAGCTCCTACGAGCAGTACTTC | CASSLAPGRGSSYEQYF
TRBJ1-4 | - | - | TRBV18 | TGTGCCAGCTCACCGTCCCCACCAGGACAGAATGAAAAACTGTTTTTT | CASSPSPPGQNEKLFF
TRBJ2-4 | - | TRBD2 | TRBV7-2 | TGTGCCAGCAGCTTAGCGGGAGCGGGGAACATTCAGTACTTC | CASSLAGAGNIQYF
TRBJ2-1 | - | - | TRBV2 | TGTGCCAGCAGTGAAGCGCTTCTAGTTTCTCCGTTCTTC | CASSEALLVSPFF
TRBJ1-6 | - | TRBD1 | TRBV5-6 | TGTGCCAGCAGCCCCCGGGACAGGCCTCCTAATTCACCCCTCCACTTT | CASSPRDRPPNSPLHF
TRBJ2-3 | - | TRBD2 | TRBV4-3 | TGCGCCAGCAGCCAAGACGCAGGACTAGCGGGAGGCTCTAGCACAGATACGCAGTATTTT | CASSQDAGLAGGSSTDTQYF
TRBJ2-7 | few | - | TRBV9 | TGTGCCAGCAGCGTGACAGGAACCACCTACGAGCAGTACTTC | CASSVTGTTYEQYF
TRBJ2-7 | - | - | TRBV10-2 | TGCGCCAGCAGTGTACAGGGATCCTACGAGCAGTACTTC | CASSVQGSYEQYF
TRBJ1-1 | - | TRBD1 | TRBV7-9 | TGTGCCAGCAGCGGGGACAGGGGTACTGAAGCTTTCTTT | CASSGDRGTEAFF
TRBJ1-2 | - | TRBD1 | TRBV7-9 | TGTGCCAGCAGCTTAAAGGACAGGGGGCAGTACACCTTC | CASSLKDRGQYTF
TRBJ2-7 | - | TRBD2 | TRBV2 | TGTGCCGGTCGGGGGGTCGTGGGCGAGCAGTACTTC | CAGRGVVGEQYF